This T cell receptor beta chain derives from a study of blood T cells in healthy people across ages (dated by TCRdb to the mid-2010s). At the level of the whole study: In model experiments, template switching captured roughly one uniquely barcoded TCR beta cDNA molecule for every two T cells. To track age-related changes in TCR beta repertoire diversity, the study relied on deep sequencing normalized with unique cDNA molecular identifiers. Four age groups were formed from the donors: young (average approximately 15 years), middle-aged (just under 40), aged (about 62) and long-lived (around 82). To avoid experimental bias, donors of different ages were spread randomly across the sequencing lanes. The study analyzed two additional independent replicas of 1 million unique cDNA reads from the same blood draw for two donors, one aged 18 to 30 and one aged 80 or older.

Systemically healthy Caucasian individuals from Russia, 35 to 50 in total and aged roughly 6 to 95 years, were included as donors. Approximately 11 milliliters of peripheral blood were drawn from each donor into EDTA-treated Vacutainer tubes. Ficoll-Paque density-gradient centrifugation was used to isolate PBMCs, with at least 7 million per sample. Trizol reagent was used to extract total RNA from the PBMCs, yielding at least 5 micrograms per sample. For every donor, flow cytometry on a PBMC aliquot measured the percentage of naive CD45RAhigh/CD27high T cells. Measured from the cysteine to the phenylalanine, the CDR3 is 16 residues long. The only DNA kept is the CDR3, 48 bases in frame from the first base. For CDR1 and CDR2, the germline V gene lists SQVTM and ANQGSEA. V lost 3 bases and J lost 2 bases, and the count of bases not matched to a germline gene is 9. Study-level results and caveats: A strong correlation was found between observed TCR beta diversity and the percentage of naive T cells measured by flow cytometry. Because the CMV infection status of the donors was unknown, age-related changes in expanded clonotypes may potentially have been confounded. Estimates of total diversity based on one million sequenced T cells were considered lower bounds and underestimates. Conclusive comparison of naive and antigen-experienced compartments was prevented by the profiling of bulk unsorted PBMCs. Compared with the aged group, the long-lived group had more naive CD4+ T cells, fewer expanded clones and increased TCR diversity, a pattern suggesting age selection. As age increased, observed TCR beta diversity per million T cells dropped in a roughly linear way, and a significant reduction was already evident by age about 36.

The library was made by 5' RACE. TCRdb records Illumina HiSeq 2500 as the sequencer. A second about 6 to 11 cycle PCR used a sample-barcoded 5' primer and a J-beta primer mix. A unique molecular identifier was introduced onto each TCR beta cDNA molecule by a template-switch 5' adaptor carrying 12 random nucleotides. Each sample yielded at least 2.5 million CDR3-containing paired-end reads. All of the RNA was converted into first-strand cDNA using the Mint cDNA synthesis kit, with a TRBC-specific oligonucleotide serving as the primer. After uracil-DNA glycosylase treatment, a first 18-cycle PCR used universal primers M1SS and BC2_uni_R on all cDNA. From the authors' description of their analysis: Normalization of each sample was performed by random selection of 1 million high-quality reads, each carrying a distinct molecular identifier. Reads sharing molecular identifiers were discarded rather than binned into consensus sequences. MiTCR, run with a Q25 quality threshold and the strictest error-elimination algorithm, handled CDR3 identification, clonotype clustering and error correction. Lower-bound total TCR beta diversity was estimated with a nonparametric unseen species model using Euler transformation. Starting from the raw public reads, TCRdb applied fastp trimming at Q25, assembled clones with MiXCR and retained in-frame beta chains. Merged by CDR3 protein, the rows form single entries marked with the most common genes and DNA. TCRdb's processing, not the authors' own work, is the source of the V and J calls. This sample gives around 1,600,000 distinct CDR3 sequences in total; approximately 42% of them show up just once. Approximately 4.1% of the sample is held by the ten biggest clonotypes.

As regards this clonotype: It has no known antigen specificity. It has no much larger one-base neighbor in the sample; base qualities were not kept.

The sequence was obtained from a young woman in good health. The chain was built from TRBV29-1 and TRBJ2-1, with 8 central nucleotides matching TRBD2. Input material: blood. The base sequence is TGCAGCGTTGAGATCGGGACGGGGGGGGCCTACAATGAGCAGTTCTTC. It translates to CSVEIGTGGAYNEQFF.